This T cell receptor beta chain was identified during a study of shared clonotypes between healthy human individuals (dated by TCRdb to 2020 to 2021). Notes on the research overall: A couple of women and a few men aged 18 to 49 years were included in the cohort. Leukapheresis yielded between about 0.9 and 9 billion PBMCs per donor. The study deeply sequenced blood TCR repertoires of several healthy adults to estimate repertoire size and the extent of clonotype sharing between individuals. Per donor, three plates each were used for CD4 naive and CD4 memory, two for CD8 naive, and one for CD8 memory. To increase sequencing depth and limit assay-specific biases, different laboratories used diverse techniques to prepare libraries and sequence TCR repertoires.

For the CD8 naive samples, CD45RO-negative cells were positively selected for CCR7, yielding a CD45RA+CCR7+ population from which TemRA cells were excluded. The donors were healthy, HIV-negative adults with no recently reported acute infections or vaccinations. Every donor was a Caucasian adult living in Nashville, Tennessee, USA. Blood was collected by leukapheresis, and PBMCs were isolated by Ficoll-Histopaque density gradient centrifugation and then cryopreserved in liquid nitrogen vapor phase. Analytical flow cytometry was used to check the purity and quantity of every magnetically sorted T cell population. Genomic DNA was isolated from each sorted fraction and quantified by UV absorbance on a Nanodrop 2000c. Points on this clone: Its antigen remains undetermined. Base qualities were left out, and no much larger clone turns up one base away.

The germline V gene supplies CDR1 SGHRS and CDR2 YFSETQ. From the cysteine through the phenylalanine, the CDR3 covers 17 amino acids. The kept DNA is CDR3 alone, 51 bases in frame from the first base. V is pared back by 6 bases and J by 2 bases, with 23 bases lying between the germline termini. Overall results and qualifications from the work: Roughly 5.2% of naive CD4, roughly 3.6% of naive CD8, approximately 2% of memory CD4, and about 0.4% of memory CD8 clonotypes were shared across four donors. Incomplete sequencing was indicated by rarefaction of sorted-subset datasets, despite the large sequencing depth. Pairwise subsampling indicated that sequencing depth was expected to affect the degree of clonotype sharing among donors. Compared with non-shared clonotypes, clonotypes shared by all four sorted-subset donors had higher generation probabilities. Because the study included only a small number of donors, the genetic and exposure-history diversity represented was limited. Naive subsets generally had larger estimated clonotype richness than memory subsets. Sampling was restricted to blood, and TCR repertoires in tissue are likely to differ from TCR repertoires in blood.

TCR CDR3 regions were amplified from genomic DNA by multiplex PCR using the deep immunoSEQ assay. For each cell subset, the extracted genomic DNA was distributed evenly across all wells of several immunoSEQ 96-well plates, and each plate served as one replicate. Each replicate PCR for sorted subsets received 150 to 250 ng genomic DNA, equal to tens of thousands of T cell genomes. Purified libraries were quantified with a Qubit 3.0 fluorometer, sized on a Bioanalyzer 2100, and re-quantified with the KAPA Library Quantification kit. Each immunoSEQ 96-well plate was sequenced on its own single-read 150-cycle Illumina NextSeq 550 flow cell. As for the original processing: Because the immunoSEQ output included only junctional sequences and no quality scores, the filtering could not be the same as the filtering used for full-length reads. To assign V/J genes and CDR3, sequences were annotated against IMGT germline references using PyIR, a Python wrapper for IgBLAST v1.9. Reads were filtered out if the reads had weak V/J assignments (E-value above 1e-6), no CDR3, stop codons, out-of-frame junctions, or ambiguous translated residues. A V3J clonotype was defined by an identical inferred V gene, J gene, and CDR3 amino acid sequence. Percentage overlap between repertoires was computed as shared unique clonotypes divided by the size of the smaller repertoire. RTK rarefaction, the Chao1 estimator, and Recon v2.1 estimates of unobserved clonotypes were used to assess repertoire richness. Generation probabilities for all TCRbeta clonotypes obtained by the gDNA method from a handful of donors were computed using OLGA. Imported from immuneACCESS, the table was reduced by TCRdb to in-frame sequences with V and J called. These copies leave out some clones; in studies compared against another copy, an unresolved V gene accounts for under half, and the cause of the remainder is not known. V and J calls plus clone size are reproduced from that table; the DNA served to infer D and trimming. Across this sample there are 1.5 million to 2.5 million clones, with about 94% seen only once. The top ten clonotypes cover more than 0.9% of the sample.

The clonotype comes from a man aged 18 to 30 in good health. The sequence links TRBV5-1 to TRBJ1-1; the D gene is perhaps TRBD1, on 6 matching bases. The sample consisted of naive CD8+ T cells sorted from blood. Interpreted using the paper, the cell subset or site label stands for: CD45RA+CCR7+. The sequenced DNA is TGCGCCAGCATCCCGGGATCAGGGGTACTCTCCAACACTGAAGCTTTCTTT. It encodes CASIPGSGVLSNTEAFF.